Here is one T cell receptor (beta chain) with its context. The record originates from a study of blood T cell repertoires in COVID-19. Study at large: From the United States, Italy and Spain came samples of acute and convalescent COVID-19. Sample material is recorded as cDNA or gDNA derived from T cells, B-cell-depleted T cells, or PBMCs.

Original analysis: Nucleated cell number was recorded as an estimate derived from reference gene primer amplification. Produced via immunoSEQ multiplex PCR; TCRdb's table is partial and in-frame only. The V and J calls and clone size come from that table; D and trimming were worked out from the DNA. Counted here are some 200,000 clones, approximately 78% occurring once; the ten biggest clones make up more than 9%. The CDR3 runs 14 residues. The germline gives CDR1 MDHEN, CDR2 SYDVKM. Trimming at V came to 11 bases and at J to 7 bases, leaving 12 bases not matched to a gene. The chain employs TRBV28 and TRBJ2-1; 9 nucleotides match TRBD1. Sequenced material: peripheral blood. The clonotype comes from a woman older than 75 with acute or convalescent COVID-19. The CDR3 spells CASTTGGLNNEQFF. As DNA, the CDR3 is TGTGCCTCAACTACAGGGGGCTTAAATAATGAGCAGTTCTTC.